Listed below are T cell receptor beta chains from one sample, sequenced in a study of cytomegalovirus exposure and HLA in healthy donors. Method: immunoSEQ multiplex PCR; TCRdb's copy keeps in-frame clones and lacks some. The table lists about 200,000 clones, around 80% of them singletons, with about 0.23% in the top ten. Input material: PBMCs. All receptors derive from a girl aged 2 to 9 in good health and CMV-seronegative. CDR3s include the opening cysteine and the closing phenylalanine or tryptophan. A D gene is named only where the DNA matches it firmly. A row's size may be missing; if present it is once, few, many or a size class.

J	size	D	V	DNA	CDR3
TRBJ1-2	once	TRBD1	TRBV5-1	TGCGCCAGCAGTTTGGACAGGGAGAACTATGGCTACACCTTC	CASSLDRENYGYTF
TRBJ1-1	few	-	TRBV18	TGTGCCAGCTCTTACGGACAGACTGAAGCTTTCTTT	CASSYGQTEAFF
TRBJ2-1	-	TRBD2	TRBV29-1	TGCAGCGTTGGGGAGACTAGCATCAATGGGCAGTTCTTC	CSVGETSINGQFF
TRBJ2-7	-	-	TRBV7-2	TGTGCCAGCAGCTTAGCGCGAGATTACGAGCAGTACTTC	CASSLARDYEQYF
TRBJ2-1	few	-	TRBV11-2	TGTGCCAGCAGCCCGCCTGGGGGGGGCCGAAATGAGCAGTTCTTC	CASSPPGGGRNEQFF
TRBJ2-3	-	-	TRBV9	TGTGCCAGCAGCCCCGTTCGGGGCACAGATACGCAGTATTTT	CASSPVRGTDTQYF
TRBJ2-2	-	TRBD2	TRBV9	TGTGCCAGCAGCGATACCCTAGCGGGAGGGCCGGGCGGGGGATCCGGGGAGCTGTTTTTT	CASSDTLAGGPGGGSGELFF
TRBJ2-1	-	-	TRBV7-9	TGTGCCAGCAGCACTATGGGGGGAACCTACAATGAGCAGTTCTTC	CASSTMGGTYNEQFF
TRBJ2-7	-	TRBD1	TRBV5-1	TGCGCCAGCAGTGACGGCAGGACAGGGGAACAGCAGTACTTC	CASSDGRTGEQQYF
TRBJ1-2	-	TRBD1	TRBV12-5	TGTGCTAGTGGAGATCGGGACAGGGGGCCCCTTCTGACCTTC	CASGDRDRGPLLTF
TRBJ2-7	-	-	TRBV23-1	TGCGCCAGCAGTCAATCGCCCAGGGGTGAGCAGTACTTC	CASSQSPRGEQYF
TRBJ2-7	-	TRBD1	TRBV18	TGTGCCAGCTCACCATACCAGGGGGCGGGTGAGCAGTACTTC	CASSPYQGAGEQYF
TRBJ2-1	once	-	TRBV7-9	TGTGCCAGCAGCCCCCTAGGTGACAGAAGCTCCTACAATGAGCAGTTCTTC	CASSPLGDRSSYNEQFF
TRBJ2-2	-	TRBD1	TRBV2	TGTGCCAGCAGTCAGCGCACAGGGGCCACCGGGGAGCTGTTTTTT	CASSQRTGATGELFF
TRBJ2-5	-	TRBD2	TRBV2	TGTGCCAGCAGGACCCTGGGTAGCGGGGGGGAAGAGCAAGAGACCCAGTACTTC	CASRTLGSGGEEQETQYF
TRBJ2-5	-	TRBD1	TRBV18	TGTGCCAGCTCGCGTGACAGGGCCGAGACCCAGTACTTC	CASSRDRAETQYF
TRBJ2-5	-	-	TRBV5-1	TGCGCCAGCAGCTTGGGAGGGCAGAGGTGGGAGACCCAGTACTTC	CASSLGGQRWETQYF
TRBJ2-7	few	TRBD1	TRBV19	TGTGCCAGTAGTCCCGGGACAGGGGGGCGCGAGCAGTACTTC	CASSPGTGGREQYF
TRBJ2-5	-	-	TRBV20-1	TGCAGTGCTAGAGTATACGGGACCCAGTACTTC	CSARVYGTQYF
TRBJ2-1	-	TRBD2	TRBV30	TGTGCCTGGAGTAGAGCGGGAGGGTATGCTGAGCAGTTCTTC	CAWSRAGGYAEQFF
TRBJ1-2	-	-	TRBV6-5	TGTGCCACGGCACAGGACTATGGCTACACCTTC	CATAQDYGYTF
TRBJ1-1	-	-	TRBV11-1	TGTGCCAGCAGCTTAGCGGGGGGAGGCACTGAAGCTTTCTTT	CASSLAGGGTEAFF
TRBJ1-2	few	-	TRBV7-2	TGTGCCAGCAGCTTAAGTGTAGGGGAAGGCTACACCTTC	CASSLSVGEGYTF
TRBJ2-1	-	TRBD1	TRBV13	TGTGCCAGCAGCTCGACAGACAGGGACAATGAGCAGTTCTTC	CASSSTDRDNEQFF
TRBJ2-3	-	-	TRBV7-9	TGTGCCAGCAGCCCCTACGGGGGTGAGCAGTATTTT	CASSPYGGEQYF
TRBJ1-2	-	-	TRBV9	TGTGCCAGCAGCGTAGAAGAGGGCCTCTATGGCTACACCTTC	CASSVEEGLYGYTF
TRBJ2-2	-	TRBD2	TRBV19	TGTGCCAGTATCCAGCGGGAGGGCCGGACCGGGGAGCTGTTTTTT	CASIQREGRTGELFF
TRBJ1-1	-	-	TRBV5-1	TGCGCCAGCAGCTTGTCCATGAACACTGAAGCTTTCTTT	CASSLSMNTEAFF
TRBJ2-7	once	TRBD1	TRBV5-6	TGTGCCAGCAGCTTGGCAGGACAGGGGGTTTACTCCTACGAGCAGTACTTC	CASSLAGQGVYSYEQYF
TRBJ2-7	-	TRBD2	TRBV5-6	TGTGCCAGCAGCTTGGACCGGGGGGGAAGCGAGCAGTACTTC	CASSLDRGGSEQYF
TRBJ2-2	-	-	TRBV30	TGTGCCTGGAACCGGGGATCCGGCGGGGAGCTGTTTTTT	CAWNRGSGGELFF
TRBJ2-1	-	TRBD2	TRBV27	TGTGCCAGCAGTTTAGCTAGCGGGAGTGCCGATGAGCAGTTCTTC	CASSLASGSADEQFF
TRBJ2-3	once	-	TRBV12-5	TGTGCTAGTGGTTTGCAGTCCCCTAGCACAGATACGCAGTATTTT	CASGLQSPSTDTQYF
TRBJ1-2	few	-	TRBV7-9	TGTGCCAGCAGCTTAGGGGGGCCCGCCACCTTC	CASSLGGPATF
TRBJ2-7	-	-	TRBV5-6	TGTGCCAGCAGCTTGGCCTTGACAGATTACGAGCAGTACTTC	CASSLALTDYEQYF